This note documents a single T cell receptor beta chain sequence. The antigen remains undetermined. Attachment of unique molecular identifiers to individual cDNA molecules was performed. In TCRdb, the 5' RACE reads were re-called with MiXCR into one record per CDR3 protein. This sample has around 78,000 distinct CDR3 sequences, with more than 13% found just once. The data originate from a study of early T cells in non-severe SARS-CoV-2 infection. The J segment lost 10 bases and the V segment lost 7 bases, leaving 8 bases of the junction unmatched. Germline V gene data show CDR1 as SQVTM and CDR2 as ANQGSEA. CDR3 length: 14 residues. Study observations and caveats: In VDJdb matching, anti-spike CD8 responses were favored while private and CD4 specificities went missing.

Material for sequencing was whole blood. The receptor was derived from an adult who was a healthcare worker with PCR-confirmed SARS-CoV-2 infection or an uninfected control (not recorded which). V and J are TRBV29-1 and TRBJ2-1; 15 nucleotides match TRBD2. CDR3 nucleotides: TGCAGCGACGGACTAGCGGGAGGGGATAGGGAGCAGTTCTTC. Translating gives CSDGLAGGDREQFF.